This passage covers 27 T cell receptor beta chains from one sample sequenced in a study of OX40 agonist ivuxolimab in advanced cancers. Generated by immunoSEQ multiplex PCR, the TCRdb table keeps only in-frame clones and is missing some. The table lists just under 55,000 clones, 80% of them singletons. Specimen: CD4+ or CD8+ T cells sorted from blood, collected in a trial of the OX40 agonist ivuxolimab. All receptors come from an adult with an advanced solid tumor such as melanoma, head and neck, liver or kidney cancer.

The CDR3, as DNA: TGTGCCAGCAGCTTGGATGTTAGGAATGAGCAGTTCTTC. It yields the protein CASSLDVRNEQFF. This chain links TRBV5-4 with TRBJ2-1; D gene uncertain. Germline V gives CDR1 SGHNT, CDR2 YYREEE (reference sequence). This CDR3 region has 13 residues. With 0 bases removed from V and 7 bases from J, the gap between germline ends came to 8 bases.

J is TRBJ1-1 and V is TRBV7-2; TRBD1 matches at 7 bases. The germline V gene has CDR1 SGHTA and CDR2 FQGNSA. V trimming: 5 bases; J trimming: 3 bases; junction bases outside the gene matches: 9. This CDR3 is built from 15 residues. CDR3 in amino acids: CASSPGGRGYTEAFF. CDR3 sequence (DNA): TGTGCCAGCAGCCCAGGAGGCAGGGGGTACACTGAAGCTTTCTTT.

The chain recombines TRBV28 with TRBJ2-7; D is ambiguous. CDR1 is MDHEN, CDR2 SYDVKM, per germline. Trimming left V 3 bases short and J 3 bases short, with 6 bases between. There are 12 residues in the CDR3. CDR3 DNA sequence: TGTGCCAGCAGTTTTAGTAGCTACGAGCAGTACTTC. Translated, it gives CASSFSSYEQYF.

The V gene is TRBV5-4, the J gene TRBJ2-5, with D possibly being TRBD2 (6 bases). Trimming pared 3 bases from V and 2 bases from J, leaving 8 bases between. Germline V lookup: CDR1 SGHNT, CDR2 YYREEE (reference sequence). The CDR3 runs 13 residues. The CDR3 DNA is TGTGCCAGCAGCTGGGACTCACAAGAGACCCAGTACTTC. Its protein product is CASSWDSQETQYF.

The V call is TRBV28, the J call TRBJ1-3, with a weak D call TRBD1 (5 bases). In germline, CDR1 is MDHEN, CDR2 SYDVKM. The CDR3 runs 14 residues. CDR3 loop: CGTRVGETGNTIYF. The CDR3 DNA is TGTGGCACGCGAGTAGGGGAAACTGGAAACACCATATATTTT.

Remarks on this clone: Different DNA sequences within this sample yield the same CDR3. The genes are TRBV11-2 and TRBJ2-1; the match to TRBD1 covers 7 bases. The CDR3 length is 14 residues. Germline V gene lookup returns CDR1 SGHAT and CDR2 FQNNGV. V lost 5 bases, J lost 4 bases, and 5 bases stayed unmatched. The CDR3 DNA reads as TGTGCCAGCAGCCATGGGACAGAATACAATGAGCAGTTCTTC. Encoded protein: CASSHGTEYNEQFF.

The chain employs TRBV19 and TRBJ2-3; the match to TRBD2 covers 10 bases. The CDR3 is 14 amino acids. With 4 bases clipped from V and 5 bases from J, the junction kept 3 bases outside the gene matches. Germline values: CDR1 LNHDA, CDR2 SQIVND (reference sequence). CDR3 sequence (DNA): TGTGCCAGTAGTACCTGGACTAGCGGAGATACGCAGTATTTT. This encodes CASSTWTSGDTQYF.

The chain couples TRBV4-1 to TRBJ1-2; 9 bases fit TRBD1. Germline V lookup: CDR1 MGHRA, CDR2 YSYEKL. V dropped 3 bases and J dropped 7; count of bases not matched to a gene: 9. The CDR3 contains 15 residues. The CDR3 DNA sequence: TGCGCCAGCAGCCAGGAGGGACAGGGAATTGGTGGCTACACCTTC. Encoded protein: CASSQEGQGIGGYTF.

The CDR3 is CASSARRQGDPNYGYTF. The CDR3 coding sequence is TGTGCCAGCAGCGCAAGGCGGCAGGGCGACCCTAACTATGGCTACACCTTC. The rearrangement joins TRBV7-2 to TRBJ1-2; the D gene is possibly TRBD1 (5 bases). The germline V gene encodes CDR1 SGHTA and CDR2 FQGNSA. Trimming stripped 5 bases from V and 0 bases from J, with 19 bases between. This CDR3 has 17 amino acids.

V and J are TRBV30 and TRBJ2-1, with D possibly matching TRBD2 (6 bases). CDR1 is GTSNPN, CDR2 SVGIG, per germline (reference sequence). The CDR3 consists of 16 residues. With 5 bases removed from V and 4 bases from J, the gap between germline ends came to 21 bases. DNA for the CDR3: TGTGCCTGGGCCGAGGGTTGGGTAGGGAGGTACAATGAGCAGTTCTTC. Amino acids: CAWAEGWVGRYNEQFF.

The V call is TRBV4-1, the J call TRBJ2-7, with 10 bases aligning to TRBD2. The CDR3 has 17 amino acids. Germline V gene data show CDR1 as MGHRA and CDR2 as YSYEKL. V trimming: 0 bases; J trimming: 5 bases; junction bases outside the gene matches: 10. The CDR3: CASSQDGASGGGNEQYF. As DNA, the CDR3 is TGCGCCAGCAGCCAAGATGGGGCTAGCGGGGGTGGGAACGAGCAGTACTTC.

This chain links TRBV7-2 with TRBJ1-2; 7 bases are a match to TRBD1. V shed 5 bases and J 5 bases; nucleotides not matched to a gene: 5. This CDR3 contains 13 residues. CDR1 and CDR2 from the germline V gene are SGHTA and FQGNSA. The CDR3 nucleotides are TGTGCCAGCAGCCCGGGACAGCGATATGGCTACACCTTC. Translating it yields CASSPGQRYGYTF.

On this clone itself: The same CDR3 also results from other DNA sequences found in this sample. The chain combines TRBV14 with TRBJ2-7, with unresolved D. With 4 bases removed from V and 8 bases from J, the gap between germline ends came to 9 bases. From germline, CDR1 is SGHDN and CDR2 FVKESK. This CDR3 has 11 residues. The CDR3 DNA reads as TGTGCCAGCAGCCCACCTGGAAAGCAGTACTTC. Protein product: CASSPPGKQYF.

This chain joins TRBV10-1 and TRBJ2-3; no reliable D call. V dropped 5 bases and J dropped 0 bases, with 3 bases sitting between them. Germline CDR1 reads WNHNN; CDR2 reads SYGVQD (reference sequence). The CDR3 is 12 residues long. For the CDR3, the DNA is TGCGCCAGCAGTTCTAGCACAGATACGCAGTATTTT. Translation: CASSSSTDTQYF.

This clone showed up just once. The V gene is TRBV14, the J gene TRBJ1-1; D is possibly TRBD1 (5 bases). Trimming pared 4 bases from V and 7 bases from J, leaving 13 bases between. The CDR3 contains 13 residues. Germline CDR1 is SGHDN and CDR2 is FVKESK. The chain's CDR3 is CASSRSGSLEAFF. Here the CDR3 DNA reads TGTGCCAGCAGCCGGTCAGGGTCGCTTGAAGCTTTCTTT.

The chain joins TRBV7-9 to TRBJ1-2; the D gene is possibly TRBD1 (6 bases). V lost 1 base to trimming and J lost 2 bases, with 8 bases between them. Per germline, CDR1 SEHNR and CDR2 FQNEAQ (reference sequence). This CDR3 region has 14 residues. DNA of the CDR3: TGTGCCAGCAGCTTAGGGCAGGGGAACTATGGCTACACCTTC. This codes for CASSLGQGNYGYTF.

The chain is built from TRBV5-1 and TRBJ1-6, with D tentatively TRBD1 (6 bases). The CDR3 runs to 14 residues. V shed 4 bases and J shed 7 bases, with 12 bases lying between them. The germline V gene has CDR1 SGHRS and CDR2 YFSETQ. The CDR3 DNA sequence: TGCGCCAGCAGCATAAATACAGGGAATTCACCCCTCCACTTT. Encoded protein: CASSINTGNSPLHF.

In its sample, this clone was seen once. The CDR3 DNA sequence: TGTGCCAGCAGTGAAGTAGAGACCCAGTACTTC. It specifies CASSEVETQYF. This sequence joins TRBV6-5 and TRBJ2-5; unclear D gene. Trimming took off 5 bases at V and 4 bases at J, with 5 bases between the two ends. This CDR3 has 11 residues. Germline CDR1 MNHEY, CDR2 SVGAGI.

This clone was counted between two and nine times. The V call is TRBV19, the J call TRBJ1-1; tentative D call: TRBD1 (6 bases). CDR1 LNHDA and CDR2 SQIVND come from the germline V gene (reference sequence). The CDR3 loop spans 14 amino acids. Trimming cost V 5 bases and J 1 base, with 11 bases left between them. The CDR3 loop is CASSPETGNTEAFF. The CDR3 bases are TGTGCCAGTAGTCCGGAGACAGGGAACACTGAAGCTTTCTTT.

The rearrangement links TRBV11-2 to TRBJ2-1; TRBD1 matches at 8 bases. The CDR3 contains 16 residues. V trimming: 5 bases; J trimming: 9 bases; junction bases outside the gene matches: 15. Germline lookup yields CDR1 SGHAT and CDR2 FQNNGV. The CDR3 sequence: CASSLTGQGTTGEQFF. The CDR3 DNA reads TGTGCCAGCAGCCTCACAGGACAGGGAACCACGGGTGAGCAGTTCTTC.

The chain is built from TRBV28 and TRBJ1-5; D uncertain. Trimming shortened V by 5 bases and J by 15 bases, and 11 bases separated the two germline ends. The CDR3 extends over 10 amino acids. Germline CDR1 MDHEN, CDR2 SYDVKM. The CDR3 is CASSDVQRHF. Here the CDR3 DNA reads TGTGCCAGCAGTGACGTGCAGAGGCATTTT.

V usage is TRBV7-2 and J usage is TRBJ1-1; D uncertain. Germline V gene lookup returns CDR1 SGHTA and CDR2 FQGNSA. The V end was cut by 1 base, the J end by 5 bases, with 11 bases between. The CDR3 is made up of 14 amino acids. As DNA, the CDR3 is TGTGCCAGCAGCTTAGTCCCCCCCGGTACTGAAGCTTTCTTT. It codes for CASSLVPPGTEAFF.

This clone was detected once. The chain couples TRBV2 to TRBJ1-1; no firm D call. V was clipped by 3 bases and J by 5 bases, with 10 bases between them. Germline V gives CDR1 SNHLY, CDR2 FYNNEI. This CDR3 spans 13 amino acids. The CDR3 sequence is CASSETEKTEAFF. The CDR3 nucleotides read TGTGCCAGCAGTGAGACGGAGAAGACTGAAGCTTTCTTT.

V gene TRBV21-1 combines with J gene TRBJ2-3; the table's D call, TRBD2, has no DNA check behind it. TRBV21-1 is listed as a pseudogene. The CDR3 has 18 amino acids. In nucleotides, the CDR3 is TGTGCCAGCAGCAACCACGGACTAGCGGGGGGGTCCGCAGATACGCAGTATTTT. The encoded protein is CASSNHGLAGGSADTQYF.

This chain links TRBV11-2 with TRBJ2-7; D perhaps matches TRBD1 (7 bases). Trimming removed 2 bases at V and 6 bases at J, with 23 bases between. The CDR3 contains 17 residues. Germline V gene data show CDR1 as SGHAT and CDR2 as FQNNGV. The CDR3 region is CASSLLTVTGTPAEQYF. As DNA, the CDR3 is TGTGCCAGCAGCTTACTAACCGTGACAGGGACTCCTGCCGAGCAGTACTTC.

CDR3 residues: CASSPMPGTKVGETQYF. The CDR3 region has the DNA TGTGCCAGCAGCCCCATGCCCGGGACGAAGGTTGGAGAGACCCAGTACTTC. V is TRBV2 and J is TRBJ2-5, with D perhaps TRBD1 or TRBD2 (5 bases each). This CDR3 comprises 17 residues. V lost 6 bases, J lost 4 bases, and 24 bases lay in between. The germline CDR1 and CDR2 sequences are SNHLY and FYNNEI. The full variable domain, with the rest looked up from reference TRBV2 and TRBJ2-5, is EPEVTQTPSHQVTQMGQEVILRCVPISNHLYFYWYRQILGQKVEFLVSFYNNEISEKSEIFDDQFSVERPDGSNFTLKIRSTKLEDSAMYFCASSPMPGTKVGETQYFGPGTRLLVL.

The gene calls are TRBV6-5 and TRBJ1-6, with D possibly being TRBD1 (5 bases). This CDR3 is 15 amino acids long. CDR1 MNHEY and CDR2 SVGAGI come from the germline V gene. Between the trimmed V and J ends, which lost 6 bases and 4 bases, there was a span of 13 bases. The CDR3 protein is CASRDLQGYNSPLHF. The DNA of the CDR3 is TGTGCCAGCAGGGACCTTCAGGGATATAATTCACCCCTCCACTTT.